This TCR beta chain is from a study of OX40 agonist ivuxolimab in advanced cancers. About the study: Ivuxolimab is an agonistic anti-OX40 (CD134) antibody, and patients were treated with it. A mean age of roughly 60 years, range roughly 23 to 79, was recorded, and roughly 80% were male. Head and neck, renal cell, melanoma or hepatocellular carcinoma were the cancers that dose-escalation patients had.

TCRdb's table, derived via immunoSEQ multiplex PCR, lists solely in-frame clones and lacks some. The profile covers 65,000 or so clones, with 70% to 90% appearing a single time and about 0.75% taken by the ten largest. Blood got drawn at baseline, again on cycle 4 day 1, and then on cycle 7 day 1. Per the germline V gene, CDR1 is GTSNPN and CDR2 is SVGIG (reference sequence). This CDR3 has 14 amino acids. V gave up 1 base and J gave up 2 bases, with 12 bases separating them. The chain uses TRBV30 and TRBJ2-7; D is ambiguous. Sequences were derived from CD4+ or CD8+ T cells sorted from blood, sampled in a trial of the OX40 agonist ivuxolimab. The sequence was obtained from an adult with an advanced solid tumor such as melanoma, head and neck, liver or kidney cancer. This CDR3 is CAWSASVRPYEQYF. CDR3 nucleotides: TGTGCCTGGAGTGCCAGCGTCCGCCCCTACGAGCAGTACTTC.